The rows below give T cell receptor beta chains drawn from one sample of a study of blood T cell repertoires in COVID-19. The repertoire was sequenced with immunoSEQ multiplex PCR; TCRdb's copy has only in-frame clones and lacks some. The sample records a few hundred thousand clones, about 83% being singletons. Sequencing was performed on PBMCs or T cells enriched from blood (not recorded which). The receptor set was obtained from a woman aged 50 to 65 who had recovered from COVID-19. The CDR3 runs from the conserved cysteine through the conserved F or W. Each record gives: CDR3 length, clone size, D gene, J gene, V gene, CDR3 DNA, CDR3 protein. D genes are given only for firm matches. Not all rows give a size; the values are once, few, many and, for expanded clones, a class.

>18|-|-|TRBJ2-2|TRBV7-2
TGTGCCAGCAGCTTAGTTCTGGTTAGCGGTTCTTTCACCGGGGAGCTGTTTTTT
CASSLVLVSGSFTGELFF
>14|-|TRBD1|TRBJ2-7|TRBV6-2/TRBV6-3
TGTGCCAGCAGTGACCGGGACAGATCGTACGAGCAGTACTTC
CASSDRDRSYEQYF
>14|-|TRBD1|TRBJ2-1|TRBV2
TGTGCCAGCAGCCGTGAGGGGGCAAGGAATGAGCAGTTCTTC
CASSREGARNEQFF
>13|-|-|TRBJ2-1|TRBV27
TGTGCCAGCAGTTTAGTCAGTCCCAATGAGCAGTTCTTC
CASSLVSPNEQFF
>14|-|TRBD1|TRBJ1-5|TRBV7-9
TGTGCCAGCAGCCTAGGGACAGCCCCTGAGCCCCAGCATTTT
CASSLGTAPEPQHF
>13|-|TRBD1|TRBJ1-4|TRBV7-9
TGTGCCAGCAGCCCGAGACAGGGGGAAAAACTGTTTTTT
CASSPRQGEKLFF
>10|-|-|TRBJ1-6|TRBV12-5
TGTGCTAGTGGTTCCACACCCCTCCACTTT
CASGSTPLHF
>17|-|-|TRBJ1-2|TRBV7-9
TGTGCCAGCAGCTACAAGGGGGGGTTTATTGGTAACTATGGCTACACCTTC
CASSYKGGFIGNYGYTF
>15|-|TRBD1|TRBJ2-3|TRBV5-1
TGCGCCAGCAGCCCGTGGACAGGGACTACAGATACGCAGTATTTT
CASSPWTGTTDTQYF
>16|-|TRBD1|TRBJ2-3|TRBV6-1
TGTGCCAGCAGTGAAGTACCGGGACAGGGGGAGGATACGCAGTATTTT
CASSEVPGQGEDTQYF
>15|-|TRBD1|TRBJ1-1|TRBV7-6
TGTGCCAGCAGCCCCGGGACAGTCATGAACACTGAAGCTTTCTTT
CASSPGTVMNTEAFF
>13|-|TRBD1|TRBJ2-4|TRBV5-6
TGTGCCAGCAGCTTGGACAGGGGAAACATTCAGTACTTC
CASSLDRGNIQYF
>15|once|-|TRBJ1-2|TRBV7-9
TGTGCCAGCAGCGCTACCCTCGACATTTCCTATGGCTACACCTTC
CASSATLDISYGYTF
>15|-|-|TRBJ2-1|TRBV27
TGTGCCAGCAGTTTAGATCGGAGCTCCTACAATGAGCAGTTCTTC
CASSLDRSSYNEQFF
>15|-|-|TRBJ1-3|TRBV9
TGTGCCAGCAGCGTAACCACAGGGACTAGGGGCACCATATATTTT
CASSVTTGTRGTIYF
>14|-|-|TRBJ2-7|TRBV5-5
TGTGCCAGCAGCTTGGAAGCCAGGTCCTACGAGCAGTACTTC
CASSLEARSYEQYF
>13|once|TRBD2|TRBJ2-7|TRBV12-3/TRBV12-4
TGTGCCAGCAGCGACCGGGGGGGCGTGGGGCAGTACTTC
CASSDRGGVGQYF
>13|-|TRBD2|TRBJ2-3|TRBV18
TGTGCCAGCTCACCCCCGGGGGGTGATACGCAGTATTTT
CASSPPGGDTQYF
>15|-|-|TRBJ2-7|TRBV5-4
TGTGCCAGCAGCTTGGATTCGGCGGCCCCCTACGAGCAGTACTTC
CASSLDSAAPYEQYF
>14|-|-|TRBJ2-7|TRBV5-1
TGCGCCAGCAGCGACACAGGGTCTCTGTACGAGCAGTACTTC
CASSDTGSLYEQYF
>15|once|TRBD1|TRBJ2-5|TRBV7-2
TGTGCCAGCAGCACGACAGGGAGAAACCAAGAGACCCAGTACTTC
CASSTTGRNQETQYF
>14|once|-|TRBJ1-5|TRBV28
TGTGCCAGCAGCCGGGGAGTTGCAAGTCAGCCCCAGCATTTT
CASSRGVASQPQHF
>14|-|-|TRBJ1-5|TRBV5-1
TGCGCCAGCAGCACCCACCCGGGATCCGGGCCCCAGCATTTT
CASSTHPGSGPQHF
>15|-|-|TRBJ2-5|TRBV2
TGTGCCAGCAGTGAAGCTTACGGGGTGGGAGAGACCCAGTACTTC
CASSEAYGVGETQYF
>13|once|-|TRBJ2-7|TRBV6-5
TGTGCCAGCAGTTGGGAGGACCACTACGAGCAGTACTTC
CASSWEDHYEQYF
>15|-|-|TRBJ2-3|TRBV6-2/TRBV6-3
TGTGCCAGCAGTCTCCGACGGGAGTTCACAGATACGCAGTATTTT
CASSLRREFTDTQYF
>14|-|TRBD1|TRBJ1-3|TRBV7-2
TGTGCCAGCAGCTTAAACAGGGGGGCATACACCATATATTTT
CASSLNRGAYTIYF
>15|-|TRBD2|TRBJ2-1|TRBV27
TGTGCCAGCAGTCCCGGTGGACTAGCGAACAATGAGCAGTTCTTC
CASSPGGLANNEQFF
>13|-|-|TRBJ1-2|TRBV5-1
TGCGCCAGCAGCTTGTATGGAATGGAGGGCTACACCTTC
CASSLYGMEGYTF
>14|-|TRBD2|TRBJ2-7|TRBV4-1
TGCGCCAGCAGCACCAGCGGGGCAGACTACGAGCAGTACTTC
CASSTSGADYEQYF
>11|once|TRBD1|TRBJ2-1|TRBV12-3/TRBV12-4
TGTGCCAGCAGTTTGGGACAGGGAAGGTTCTTC
CASSLGQGRFF
>15|-|-|TRBJ1-3|TRBV2
TGTGCCAGCAGTGAACATCGGGGATCTGGAAACACCATATATTTT
CASSEHRGSGNTIYF
>17|once|-|TRBJ2-6|TRBV18
TGTGCCAGCTCACCACAACGGACATACTCTGGGGCCAACGTCCTGACTTTC
CASSPQRTYSGANVLTF
>15|-|TRBD1|TRBJ1-1|TRBV19
TGTGCCAGTAGTATAGGGGGACAGGGGCTTCCTGAAGCTTTCTTT
CASSIGGQGLPEAFF
>13|-|TRBD1|TRBJ2-7|TRBV3-1/TRBV3-2
TGTGCCAGCAGGCGGACAGGGGCCTACGAGCAGTACTTC
CASRRTGAYEQYF
>14|-|-|TRBJ1-2|TRBV27
TGTGCCAGCAGTTTCGGGGGGGCGGCCTATGGCTACACCTTC
CASSFGGAAYGYTF
>14|few|-|TRBJ1-6|TRBV7-2
TGTGCCAGCAGCTTTGCGGGGTCTAATTCACCCCTCCACTTT
CASSFAGSNSPLHF
>16|once|-|TRBJ1-3|TRBV11-3
TGTGCCAGCAGCTTAGAGGGCGAAACCAGGGGAAACACCATATATTTT
CASSLEGETRGNTIYF
>15|few|-|TRBJ1-6|TRBV28
TGTGCCAGCAGTTCCGAGGAGGTCATTCATTCACCCCTCCACTTT
CASSSEEVIHSPLHF
>14|-|-|TRBJ1-2|TRBV10-3
TGTGCCATCAGTGAGTCGGGGGGGATCGATGGCTACACCTTC
CAISESGGIDGYTF
>12|-|-|TRBJ1-2|TRBV28
TGTGCCAGCAGTTCTCAGGGGAATGGCTACACCTTC
CASSSQGNGYTF
>18|-|TRBD1|TRBJ1-2|TRBV7-8
TGTGCCAGCAGCTTCACCCGGTGGACAGGGGAGACTAACTATGGCTACACCTTC
CASSFTRWTGETNYGYTF
>14|-|-|TRBJ1-3|TRBV5-8
TGTGCCAGCAGCCGGACAGACTCTGGAAACACCATATATTTT
CASSRTDSGNTIYF
>12|-|-|TRBJ1-1|TRBV30
TGTGCCTGGGCCCGGGGACAATCTGAAGCTTTCTTT
CAWARGQSEAFF
>16|-|TRBD1|TRBJ1-1|TRBV28
TGTGCCAGCAGTTTGATAACGGGGACAGGGTCCACTGAAGCTTTCTTT
CASSLITGTGSTEAFF